This T cell receptor beta chain comes out of a study of T cells in Graves' hyperthyroidism and ophthalmopathy. Using around 10 ml of fresh peripheral blood, PBMCs were prepared. In germline, CDR1 is SNHLY, CDR2 FYNNEI. The CDR3 loop spans 15 amino acids. V gave up 7 bases and J gave up 5 bases, with 18 bases separating them. RNA transcripts served as the template for amplifying TCR beta CDR3 regions. HTBI primers were used for first-round RT-PCR of the TCR CDR3. TCRdb passed the multiplex PCR reads through MiXCR, listing each CDR3 protein once. The data contain roughly 700,000 distinct CDR3 sequences, around 40% of them singletons.

The specimen sequenced was blood. This chain uses TRBV2 with TRBJ1-5; maybe TRBD1 (5 bases). The sequence was collected from a woman in her thirties or forties with Graves' hyperthyroidism. In DNA form, the CDR3 reads TGTGCCAGCACCGAGCGGGGGTCCGTCGATCAGCCCCAGCATTTT. This codes for CASTERGSVDQPQHF.